What follows are 24 T cell receptor beta chains derived from one specimen sequenced in a study of cytomegalovirus exposure and HLA in healthy donors. The primer mix had 60 Vbeta and 13 Jbeta primers. TCRdb keeps only in-frame clones here, not all; method: immunoSEQ multiplex PCR. This table holds about 190,000 clones, about 80% found once. Sequenced material: PBMCs. These receptors were collected from a woman in her fifties or sixties in good health and CMV-seropositive.

The chain combines TRBV9 with TRBJ2-3; no definite D call. The V end was cut by 0 bases, the J end by 0 bases, with 5 bases between. Per germline, CDR1 SGDLS and CDR2 YYNGEE. The CDR3 contains 14 residues. The CDR3 region is CASSVATSTDTQYF. The CDR3 DNA reads TGTGCCAGCAGCGTAGCTACTAGCACAGATACGCAGTATTTT.

This rearrangement joins TRBV23-1 to TRBJ1-3, with D unclear. TRBV23-1 carries the ORF label, with uncertain function. V was pared by 2 bases and J by 1 base, with 15 bases between. The CDR3 covers 17 residues. The DNA for the CDR3 is TGCGCCAGCAGTCAAGCCAGACCGGGGTCATCTGGAAACACCATATATTTT. Protein sequence: CASSQARPGSSGNTIYF.

This clone was detected only once. The V gene is TRBV19, the J gene TRBJ2-1; D possibly corresponds to TRBD1 (5 bases). V was shortened by 8 bases and J by 6 bases, with 20 bases between the two germline ends. Germline CDR1 and CDR2: LNHDA and SQIVND (reference sequence). CDR3 size: 15 residues. In nucleotides, the CDR3 is TGTGCCAGTTCCCCGCAGGGTGGGGTACGCAATGAGCAGTTCTTC. It specifies CASSPQGGVRNEQFF.

The chain couples TRBV7-9 to TRBJ2-5, with D maybe TRBD2 (5 bases). Germline V gives CDR1 SEHNR, CDR2 FQNEAQ (reference sequence). The CDR3 is made up of 17 amino acids. Trimming took off 8 bases at V and 2 bases at J, with 24 bases between the two ends. The CDR3 bases are TGTGCCAGCCGTAGTGGTGTCACCGACTACATACAAGAGACCCAGTACTTC. It codes for CASRSGVTDYIQETQYF.

As to this clone: Relative to the germline gene, one junction end is altered; a read error may explain this. The J gene is TRBJ1-4, the V gene TRBV4-3, with 8 bases aligning to TRBD1. The CDR3 is 15 residues long. Germline values: CDR1 LGHNA, CDR2 YSLEER. CDR3 in DNA: TGCGCCAGCAGCGAAGAATGGACAGGGAATGAAAAACTGTTTTTT. It translates to CASSEEWTGNEKLFF.

V usage is TRBV5-6 and J usage is TRBJ2-7, with 10 bases that match TRBD1. This CDR3 has 15 amino acids. Germline-derived CDR1 and CDR2 are SGHDT and YYEEEE. Trimming cost V 4 bases and J 4 bases; bases outside gene matches: 8. The CDR3, as DNA: TGTGCCAGCAGCCGGCCCGGGACAGGGGCGTACGAGCAGTACTTC. It yields the protein CASSRPGTGAYEQYF.

The chain is built from TRBV6-1 and TRBJ2-7; D is possibly TRBD1 (5 bases). CDR3 length: 13 amino acids. Germline V gene data show CDR1 as MNHNS and CDR2 as SASEGT. Trimming shortened V by 6 bases and J by 0 bases, and 9 bases separated the two germline ends. Here the CDR3 DNA reads TGTGCCAGCAGCCGACAGAGCTCCTACGAGCAGTACTTC. Encoded protein: CASSRQSSYEQYF.

CDR3 nucleotide sequence: TGTGCCAGCAGCTCAGGGGTCGAGCAGTACTTC. It is translated as CASSSGVEQYF. V and J are TRBV9 and TRBJ2-7; tentatively, D is TRBD1 (6 bases). The V gene's germline CDR1 is SGDLS and CDR2 YYNGEE. The germline V and J ends were trimmed by 4 bases and 6 bases, with 8 bases remaining between them. This CDR3 comprises 11 residues. The whole variable domain, remainder taken from reference TRBV9 and TRBJ2-7, is DSGVTQTPKHLITATGQRVTLRCSPRSGDLSVYWYQQSLDQGLQFLIQYYNGEERAKGNILERFSAQQFPDLHSELNLSSLELGDSALYFCASSSGVEQYFGPGTRLTVT.

The rearrangement joins TRBV6-1 to TRBJ1-2; 10 bases fit TRBD1. The CDR3 is 13 amino acids. V lost 6 bases to trimming and J lost 8 bases; unmatched junction nucleotides: 6. Germline V gives CDR1 MNHNS, CDR2 SASEGT. Here the CDR3 DNA reads TGTGCCAGCAGGCCGGGACAGGGGACGGGCTACACCTTC. It is translated as CASRPGQGTGYTF.

The CDR3: CASSPRVPNYGYTF. Written as DNA, the CDR3 is TGTGCCAGCAGCCCCCGGGTACCAAACTATGGCTACACCTTC. The rearrangement joins TRBV7-2 to TRBJ1-2; the D is unclear. Trimming took off 5 bases at V and 2 bases at J, with 12 bases between the two ends. The CDR3 is 14 residues long. Germline assignment: CDR1 SGHTA and CDR2 FQGNSA.

V usage is TRBV6-1 and J usage is TRBJ2-7; D might be TRBD1 (6 bases). The CDR3 loop spans 13 amino acids. V was clipped by 5 bases and J by 6 bases, with 14 bases between them. Germline V gene sequence: CDR1 MNHNS, CDR2 SASEGT. Here the CDR3 reads CASSSRGESEQYF. CDR3 DNA: TGTGCCAGCAGTTCCAGGGGCGAGAGCGAGCAGTACTTC.

V gene TRBV2 combines with J gene TRBJ2-3; no clear D gene. Germline assignment: CDR1 SNHLY and CDR2 FYNNEI. The CDR3 sequence is 13 residues long. Trimming removed 0 bases at V and 4 bases at J, with 5 bases between. CDR3 DNA sequence: TGTGCCAGCAGTGAAGCTCGGGCAGATACGCAGTATTTT. Protein product: CASSEARADTQYF.

The CDR3 sequence: CASSLERGSDTQYF. CDR3 sequence (DNA): TGCGCCAGCAGCTTGGAGCGGGGGAGTGATACGCAGTATTTT. The chain combines TRBV5-1 with TRBJ2-3; TRBD2 agrees at 8 bases. This CDR3 spans 14 amino acids. Germline values: CDR1 SGHRS, CDR2 YFSETQ. The trim removed 0 bases at V and 6 bases at J, leaving 3 bases unmatched.

The J gene is TRBJ1-4, the V gene TRBV28, with D possibly matching TRBD1 (6 bases). This CDR3 comprises 14 residues. V dropped 5 bases and J dropped 6 bases, with 13 bases sitting between them. Germline V gives CDR1 MDHEN, CDR2 SYDVKM. The CDR3 nucleotides are TGTGCCAGCAGTCCCCGGGACAACTATGAAAAACTGTTTTTT. Translation gives CASSPRDNYEKLFF. The full variable domain, completed using reference TRBV28 and TRBJ1-4, is DVKVTQSSRYLVKRTGEKVFLECVQDMDHENMFWYRQDPGLGLRLIYFSYDVKMKEKGDIPEGYSVSREKKERFSLILESASTNQTSMYLCASSPRDNYEKLFFGSGTQLSVL.

To note about this clone: Other DNA sequences of this sample code for an identical CDR3. J is TRBJ1-2 and V is TRBV7-3, with 8 bases fitting TRBD1. CDR1 is SGHTA, CDR2 FQGTGA, per germline. CDR3 size: 13 residues. J gave up 4 bases and V 5 bases, and 3 bases lay outside the gene matches. CDR3 nucleotide sequence: TGTGCCAGCAGCCCCGGACAGGGCTATGGCTACACCTTC. Translating gives CASSPGQGYGYTF.

The chain joins TRBV6-1 to TRBJ2-5; 12 bases agree with TRBD2. The CDR3 length is 18 residues. In germline, CDR1 is MNHNS, CDR2 SASEGT. V lost 2 bases, J lost 0 bases, and 7 bases stayed unmatched. The CDR3 coding sequence is TGTGCCAGCAGTGAATCACCGGGACTAGCGGGTGACCAAGAGACCCAGTACTTC. This encodes CASSESPGLAGDQETQYF.

The V gene is TRBV28, the J gene TRBJ1-4, with D perhaps TRBD1 (5 bases). Trimming took 6 bases from V and 2 from J, leaving 13 bases between them. Germline values: CDR1 MDHEN, CDR2 SYDVKM. CDR3 length: 15 residues. CDR3 region: CASSPPGLTNEKLFF. The CDR3 DNA reads TGTGCCAGCAGCCCCCCGGGACTGACTAATGAAAAACTGTTTTTT. Full variable domain (remainder filled in from reference TRBV28 and TRBJ1-4): DVKVTQSSRYLVKRTGEKVFLECVQDMDHENMFWYRQDPGLGLRLIYFSYDVKMKEKGDIPEGYSVSREKKERFSLILESASTNQTSMYLCASSPPGLTNEKLFFGSGTQLSVL.

The CDR3 spells CASSFSPGSSYEQYF. In nucleotides, the CDR3 is TGCGCCAGCAGCTTTTCCCCAGGCAGCTCCTACGAGCAGTACTTC. V and J are TRBV5-1 and TRBJ2-7; unclear D gene. Between the trimmed V and J ends, which lost 2 bases and 0 bases, there was a span of 12 bases. CDR3 length equals 15 residues. From germline, CDR1 is SGHRS and CDR2 YFSETQ.

For the CDR3, the DNA is TGTGCCAGCAGTTCCCAGACAGGAATCACCTACGAGCAGTACTTC. It codes for CASSSQTGITYEQYF. The chain has TRBV6-5 and TRBJ2-7, with D perhaps matching TRBD1 (6 bases). Trimming stripped 4 bases from V and 2 bases from J, with 15 bases between. The V gene's germline CDR1 is MNHEY and CDR2 SVGAGI. The CDR3 is made up of 15 amino acids.

The rearrangement joins TRBV28 to TRBJ2-7; the match to TRBD2 covers 9 bases. CDR1 is MDHEN and CDR2 is SYDVKM in the germline V gene. The CDR3 contains 13 residues. V was pared by 5 bases and J by 6 bases, with 5 bases of the junction left unmatched. CDR3: CASSTAGGSEQYF. Written as DNA, the CDR3 is TGTGCCAGCAGTACTGCGGGGGGGAGCGAGCAGTACTTC.

This clone occurred once. J is TRBJ1-5 and V is TRBV19; a weak D match, TRBD1 (5 bases). Germline V gene sequence: CDR1 LNHDA, CDR2 SQIVND (reference sequence). V shed 1 base and J shed 2 bases, with 12 bases lying between them. The CDR3 has 16 amino acids. The CDR3 protein is CASSIGGGGRNQPQHF. CDR3 DNA sequence: TGTGCCAGTAGTATAGGGGGGGGAGGGCGCAATCAGCCCCAGCATTTT.

The J gene is TRBJ1-5, the V gene TRBV29-1, with 9 bases fitting TRBD1. V was clipped by 4 bases and J by 4 bases; unmatched bases: 5. The CDR3 totals 14 residues. Germline CDR1 and CDR2: SQVTM and ANQGSEA. In DNA, the CDR3 is TGCAGCGTTGTATCGGGGACAGGGAATCAGCCCCAGCATTTT. Translated, it gives CSVVSGTGNQPQHF.

This sequence joins TRBV6-6 and TRBJ2-2; 8 bases fit TRBD2. The CDR3 has 13 amino acids. J gave up 11 bases and V 1 base, and 3 bases lay outside the gene matches. The V gene's germline CDR1 is MNHNY and CDR2 SVGAGI (reference sequence). CDR3 DNA: TGTGCCAGCAGTTACTTCGGGGGGGGAGAGCTGTTTTTT. Amino acid sequence: CASSYFGGGELFF.

This sequence joins TRBV28 and TRBJ1-1; the match to TRBD1 covers 9 bases. V was pared by 5 bases and J by 2 bases, with 6 bases of the junction left unmatched. CDR1 and CDR2 from the germline V gene are MDHEN and SYDVKM. This CDR3 has 15 residues. The CDR3 coding sequence is TGTGCCAGCAGTACTGGACAGGGGATAAACACTGAAGCTTTCTTT. Encoded protein: CASSTGQGINTEAFF.